This T cell receptor beta chain derives from a study of cytomegalovirus exposure and HLA in healthy donors. Findings of the study overall: Rare sequences made up most TCRs, while some public TCRs were found in many donors. Some 150 TCR beta chains were listed as cytomegalovirus-associated. In the 100 to 150 validation repertoires, approximately 94% of cluster scores exceeded 0, per a later analysis.

In regard to this clone: Its specificity is unknown.

The germline V gene encodes CDR1 LNHDA and CDR2 SQIVND (reference sequence). With 1 base removed from V and 2 bases from J, the gap between germline ends came to 11 bases. The CDR3 has 16 residues. Profiled with immunoSEQ multiplex PCR; TCRdb holds only in-frame clones, not every one. The sample includes about 240,000 clones, around nine tenths of them seen just once. The receptor was isolated from a man between 18 and 35 years old in good health and CMV-seronegative. The genes are TRBV19 and TRBJ2-2; the D gene is possibly TRBD1 (6 bases). Sample: PBMCs. The DNA for the CDR3 is TGTGCCAGTAGTATAGTCTACAGGGTTAACACCGGGGAGCTGTTTTTT. This codes for CASSIVYRVNTGELFF.